This paragraph reports one T cell receptor (beta chain). Measured with immunoSEQ multiplex PCR; TCRdb has only the in-frame clones, and not every one. The sample lists 120,000 or so clones; 88% were seen once. The CDR3 has 12 amino acids. Germline V gene sequence: CDR1 SEHNR, CDR2 FQNEAQ (reference sequence). V gave up 4 bases and J gave up 10 bases; unmatched junction bases: 4. The source of the sample is a study of blood T cell repertoires in COVID-19. The clonotype was recovered from a human donor in a cohort sampled during active COVID-19. Material: peripheral blood. The chain uses TRBV7-9 and TRBJ1-1; TRBD1 matches at 9 bases. CDR3 loop: CASSSGQGLAFF. The DNA of the CDR3 is TGTGCCAGCAGCTCCGGACAGGGGTTAGCTTTCTTT.